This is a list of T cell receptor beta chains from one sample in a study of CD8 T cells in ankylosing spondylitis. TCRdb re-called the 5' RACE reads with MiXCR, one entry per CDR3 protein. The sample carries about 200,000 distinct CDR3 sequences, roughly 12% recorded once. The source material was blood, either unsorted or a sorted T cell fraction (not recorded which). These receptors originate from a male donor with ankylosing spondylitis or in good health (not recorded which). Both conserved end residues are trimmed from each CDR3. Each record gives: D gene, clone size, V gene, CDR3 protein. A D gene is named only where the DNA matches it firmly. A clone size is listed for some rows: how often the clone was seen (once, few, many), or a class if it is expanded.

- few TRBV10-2 ASSDGSPLH
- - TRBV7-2 ASSLVEGNQPQH
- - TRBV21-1 ASSKFTVRQGRRDTEAF
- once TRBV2 ASSDGVAVEQY
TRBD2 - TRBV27 ASSPPGLAGAFWEQF
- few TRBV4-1 ASSQEQSQLGTQY
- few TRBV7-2 ASSLGGTNEQF
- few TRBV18 ASSPPLEGRRSFYEQY
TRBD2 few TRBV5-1 ASSSKLAGETDTQY
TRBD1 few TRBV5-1 ASSSSGGRDTGELF
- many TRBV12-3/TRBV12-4 ASSLQGSPYEQY
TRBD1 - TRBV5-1 ASSRNDRDYGYT
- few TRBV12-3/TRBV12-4 ASSPPGGSYNEQF
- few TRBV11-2 ASSLNDFSSYEQY
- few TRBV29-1 SVDSGTTYEQY
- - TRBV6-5 ASRYYRVQPQH
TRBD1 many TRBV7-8 ASSPGTAHQPQH
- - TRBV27 ASSWSGGELF
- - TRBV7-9 ASSLEDEKLF
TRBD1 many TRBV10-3 AISESGTGDNSPLH
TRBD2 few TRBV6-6 ASSVLSGGAIWCEQF
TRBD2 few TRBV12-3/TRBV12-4 ASSLLAGEVYNEQF
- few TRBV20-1 SVELHYEQY
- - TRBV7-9 ASSLAAGLISYEQY
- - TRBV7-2 ASSLPPPSYEQY
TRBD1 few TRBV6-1 ASSSGGYTGELF
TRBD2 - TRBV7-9 ASSKLAAPWEQY
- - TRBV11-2 ASSLATGLHTDTQY
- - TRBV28 ASSLSASNQPQH
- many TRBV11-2 ASSSALSDTQY
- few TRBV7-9 ASSRDPQETQY
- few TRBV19 ASSITPGPPGAF
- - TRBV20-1 SAREGPGGNSYNEQF
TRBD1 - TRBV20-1 SARDRGRAYEQY
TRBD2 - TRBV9 ASSASGLAGSLGEAQY